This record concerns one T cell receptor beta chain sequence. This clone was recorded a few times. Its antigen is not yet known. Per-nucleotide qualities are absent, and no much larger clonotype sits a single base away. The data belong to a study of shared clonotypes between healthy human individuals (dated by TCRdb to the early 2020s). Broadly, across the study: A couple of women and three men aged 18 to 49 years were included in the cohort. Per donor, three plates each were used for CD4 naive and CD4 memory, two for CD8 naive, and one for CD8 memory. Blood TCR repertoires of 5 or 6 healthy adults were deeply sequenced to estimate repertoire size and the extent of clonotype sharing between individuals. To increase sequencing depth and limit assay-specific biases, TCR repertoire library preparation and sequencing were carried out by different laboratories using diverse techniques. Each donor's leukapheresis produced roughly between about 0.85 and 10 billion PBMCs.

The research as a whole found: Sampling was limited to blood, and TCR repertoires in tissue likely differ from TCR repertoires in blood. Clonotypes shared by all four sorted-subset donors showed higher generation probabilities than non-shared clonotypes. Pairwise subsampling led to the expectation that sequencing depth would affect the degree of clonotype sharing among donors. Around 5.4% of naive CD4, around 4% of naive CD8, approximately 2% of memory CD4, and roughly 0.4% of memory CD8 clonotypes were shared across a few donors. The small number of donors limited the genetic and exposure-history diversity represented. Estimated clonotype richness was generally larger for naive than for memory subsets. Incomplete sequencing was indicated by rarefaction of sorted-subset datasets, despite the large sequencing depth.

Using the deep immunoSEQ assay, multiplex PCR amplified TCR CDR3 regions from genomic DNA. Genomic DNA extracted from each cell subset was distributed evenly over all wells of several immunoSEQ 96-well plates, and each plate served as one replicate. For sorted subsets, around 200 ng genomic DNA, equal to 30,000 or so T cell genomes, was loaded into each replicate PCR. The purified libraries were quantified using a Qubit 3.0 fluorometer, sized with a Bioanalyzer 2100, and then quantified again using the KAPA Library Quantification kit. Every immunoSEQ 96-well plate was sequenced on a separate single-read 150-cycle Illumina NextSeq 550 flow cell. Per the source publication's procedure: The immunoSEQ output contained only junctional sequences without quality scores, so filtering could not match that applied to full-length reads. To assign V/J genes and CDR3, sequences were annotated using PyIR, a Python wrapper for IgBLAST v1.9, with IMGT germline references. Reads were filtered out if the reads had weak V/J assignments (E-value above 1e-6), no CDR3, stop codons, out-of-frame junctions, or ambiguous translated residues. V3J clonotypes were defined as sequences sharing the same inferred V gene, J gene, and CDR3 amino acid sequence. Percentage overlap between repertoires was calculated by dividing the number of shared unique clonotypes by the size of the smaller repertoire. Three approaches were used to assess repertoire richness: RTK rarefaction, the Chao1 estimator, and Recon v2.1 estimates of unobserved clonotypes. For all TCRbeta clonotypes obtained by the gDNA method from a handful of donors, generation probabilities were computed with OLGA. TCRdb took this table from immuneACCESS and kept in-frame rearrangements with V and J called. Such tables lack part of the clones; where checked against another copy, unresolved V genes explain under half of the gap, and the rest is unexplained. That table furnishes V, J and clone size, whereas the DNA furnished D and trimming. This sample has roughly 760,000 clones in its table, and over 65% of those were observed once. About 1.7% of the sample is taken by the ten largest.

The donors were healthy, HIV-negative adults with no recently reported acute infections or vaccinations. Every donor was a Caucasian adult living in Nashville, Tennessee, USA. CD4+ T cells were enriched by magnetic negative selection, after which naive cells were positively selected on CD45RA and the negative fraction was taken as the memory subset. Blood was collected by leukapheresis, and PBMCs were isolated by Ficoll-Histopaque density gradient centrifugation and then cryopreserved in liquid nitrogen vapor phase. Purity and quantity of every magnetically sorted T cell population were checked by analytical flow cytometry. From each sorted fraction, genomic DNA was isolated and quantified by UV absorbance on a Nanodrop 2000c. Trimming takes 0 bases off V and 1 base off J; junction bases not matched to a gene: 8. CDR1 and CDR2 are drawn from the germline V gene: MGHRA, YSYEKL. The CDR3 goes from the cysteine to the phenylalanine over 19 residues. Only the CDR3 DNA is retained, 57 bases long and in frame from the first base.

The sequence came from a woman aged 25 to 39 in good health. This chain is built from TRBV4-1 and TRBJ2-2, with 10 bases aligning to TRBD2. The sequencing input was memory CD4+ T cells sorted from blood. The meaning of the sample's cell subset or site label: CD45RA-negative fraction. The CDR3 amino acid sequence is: CASSQDPLAGVGNTGELFF. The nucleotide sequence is TGCGCCAGCAGCCAAGATCCGCTAGCGGGAGTGGGGAACACCGGGGAGCTGTTTTTT.